This is a list of T cell receptor beta chains from one sample in a study of blood T cells in healthy people across ages. TCRdb called the 5' RACE reads again in MiXCR, with one record for every CDR3 protein. The sample yields 1.5 million to 2 million distinct CDR3 sequences, approximately 50% seen once. Sequenced: blood. These receptors originate from a woman aged 40 to 55 in good health. CDR3s include the opening cysteine and the closing phenylalanine or tryptophan. D genes are given only for firm matches. Clone size is stated in some rows and not others, as once, few, many or a class when expanded.

>NA|TRBJ1-2|NA|TRBV29-1
TGCAGCGTAGACCATGGCTACACCTTC
CSVDHGYTF
>NA|TRBJ2-5|NA|TRBV5-1
TGCGCCAGCAGCCTGGCCGTTGGCAGGGCCGGACGAGAGACCCAGTACTTC
CASSLAVGRAGRETQYF
>NA|TRBJ2-1|NA|TRBV7-2
TGTGCCAGCAGCCCCGTGGTGCAGCCATACAATGAGCAGTTCTTC
CASSPVVQPYNEQFF
>NA|TRBJ2-3|TRBD2|TRBV24-1
TGTGCCACCAGTATCAGCGGGGCGCAAGATACGCAGTATTTT
CATSISGAQDTQYF
>NA|TRBJ2-3|NA|TRBV11-2
TGTGCCAGCAGCTTAGATTTTAGACTCAGCACAGATACGCAGTATTTT
CASSLDFRLSTDTQYF
>few|TRBJ2-5|NA|TRBV5-6
TGTGCCAGCAGCGTCGGAGGCCGGCAAGAGACCCAGTACTTC
CASSVGGRQETQYF
>NA|TRBJ2-1|NA|TRBV7-9
TGTGCCAGCAGCTCAAACAGGGAGCAGTTCTTC
CASSSNREQFF
>NA|TRBJ1-1|NA|TRBV3-1
TGTGCCAGCAGCCAAGATTGGGGGAACACTGAAGCTTTCTTT
CASSQDWGNTEAFF
>NA|TRBJ1-1|NA|TRBV29-1
TGCAGTGTGGTCGAAACTGAAGCTTTCTTT
CSVVETEAFF
>NA|TRBJ2-3|TRBD1|TRBV4-3
TGCGCCAGCAGTCAAGACCCAAGGACAGGAGACACAGATACGCAGTATTTT
CASSQDPRTGDTDTQYF
>NA|TRBJ2-5|TRBD1|TRBV9
TGTGCCAGCAGCGTGACAGGGTTCAAGGAGACCCAGTACTTC
CASSVTGFKETQYF
>NA|TRBJ2-7|TRBD2|TRBV2
TGTGCCAGCAGTGAAGCGGACCCTAGCGGGGGTGCCTACGAGCAGTACTTC
CASSEADPSGGAYEQYF
>NA|TRBJ2-7|NA|TRBV6-6
TGTGCCAGCAGCCCGATAGCGGACGAGCAGTACTTC
CASSPIADEQYF
>many|TRBJ1-2|NA|TRBV12-3/TRBV12-4
TGTGCCAGCAGTTTTAGGCAGGAAGGAGTTGGCTACACCTTC
CASSFRQEGVGYTF
>NA|TRBJ2-3|NA|TRBV6-6
TGTGCCAGCAGTCGGGAGAACACAGATACGCAGTATTTT
CASSRENTDTQYF
>NA|TRBJ2-3|NA|TRBV6-2/TRBV6-3
TGTGCCAGCAGTAACCAAGCAGATACGCAGTATTTT
CASSNQADTQYF
>few|TRBJ1-1|TRBD1|TRBV6-1
TGTGCCAGCTCGACAGGGGTGAACACTGAAGCTTTCTTT
CASSTGVNTEAFF
>few|TRBJ1-2|NA|TRBV15
TGTGCCACCAGCAGAGTTGATATGGGGGGCGATGGCTACACCTTC
CATSRVDMGGDGYTF
>once|TRBJ2-1|NA|TRBV4-3
TGCGCCAGCAGCCAAGAGGTGAGACAGGCGATACATGAGCAGTTCTTC
CASSQEVRQAIHEQFF
>NA|TRBJ1-5|TRBD1|TRBV4-1
TGCGCCAGCAGCCAACGACAGGGGGGTGATCAGCCCCAGCATTTT
CASSQRQGGDQPQHF
>NA|TRBJ2-3|NA|TRBV6-2/TRBV6-3
TGTGCCAGCAGTTCGAAACTGGAGGCCGGGACCGGGAGAAGGGATACGCAGTATTTT
CASSSKLEAGTGRRDTQYF
>NA|TRBJ2-7|NA|TRBV7-2
TGTGCCAGCAGCTTAGTTCTTGGCTATTCCTACGAGCAGTACTTC
CASSLVLGYSYEQYF
>NA|TRBJ1-4|NA|TRBV5-1
TGCGCCAGCAGCACTAGGGGGGCCCCAAGAGAAAAACTGTTTTTT
CASSTRGAPREKLFF
>few|TRBJ2-3|TRBD2|TRBV3-1
TGTGCCAGCAGCCCCCGACTAGCGGGGGGCCACGATACGCAGTATTTT
CASSPRLAGGHDTQYF
>few|TRBJ1-5|NA|TRBV6-6
TGTGCCAGCAGTTACCCTAGACAGGTTAATAGCAATCAGCCCCAGCATTTT
CASSYPRQVNSNQPQHF
>NA|TRBJ2-1|NA|TRBV20-1
TGCAGTGCTAGAAAGGAACGATCCTACAATGAGCAGTTCTTC
CSARKERSYNEQFF